Listed below are T cell receptor beta chains from one sample, sequenced in a study of T cells in Graves' hyperthyroidism and ophthalmopathy. Each CDR3 protein gets one entry after TCRdb re-called the multiplex PCR reads with MiXCR. This table has more than 550,000 distinct CDR3 sequences, approximately 19% appearing once. Sequenced sample: blood. These receptor sequences come from a woman in her forties or fifties with Graves' hyperthyroidism that later progressed to Graves' ophthalmopathy. The CDR3 runs from the conserved cysteine through the conserved F or W. D genes are given only for firm matches. Where a row states a size, it is once, few, many or the class of an expanded clone; other rows omit it.

clone size,J gene,V gene,D gene,CDR3 length,CDR3 DNA,CDR3 protein
-,TRBJ1-5,TRBV5-1,-,14,TGCGCCAGCAGCTTGGATTACGTTTCTCAGCCCCAGCATTTT,CASSLDYVSQPQHF
-,TRBJ2-1,TRBV20-1,TRBD2,16,TGCAGTGCTAGTCGGACGGCTAGCGGGACCGGCGGTGAGCAGTTCTTC,CSASRTASGTGGEQFF
-,TRBJ2-5,TRBV6-1,-,13,TGTGCCAGCAGTCAACATTCGCTAGAGACCCAGTACTTC,CASSQHSLETQYF
-,TRBJ2-5,TRBV6-1,-,13,TGTGCCAGCGGAACAGGGAACCAAGAGACCCAGTACTTC,CASGTGNQETQYF
many,TRBJ2-1,TRBV3-1,-,16,TGTGCCAGCAGCCAGTATAGGGGGGCTACCTACAATGAGCAGTTCTTC,CASSQYRGATYNEQFF
-,TRBJ1-3,TRBV28,-,16,TGTGCCAGCAGTTTACGGGGGAGGGGCTCTGGAAACACCATATATTTT,CASSLRGRGSGNTIYF
-,TRBJ1-4,TRBV15,-,16,TGTGCCACCAGCAGAGGGGCTTGGGGCTTTGGTGAAAAACTGTTTTTT,CATSRGAWGFGEKLFF
few,TRBJ1-2,TRBV2,-,15,TGTGCCAGCAGTGAACCTGTATACGGAGGTGCTGGCTACACCTTC,CASSEPVYGGAGYTF
many,TRBJ1-5,TRBV27,TRBD1,15,TGTGCCAGCAGTACCGCAGGGGGCGCGTTCCAGCCCCAGCATTTT,CASSTAGGAFQPQHF
-,TRBJ2-7,TRBV11-2,-,15,TGTGCCAGCAGCTTAAGTTCAGGGGCTGGCTACGAGCAGTACTTC,CASSLSSGAGYEQYF
-,TRBJ2-5,TRBV12-3/TRBV12-4,TRBD1,16,TGTGCCAGCAGTTTAGACACCGGGACAGGGTGGGAGACCCAGTACTTC,CASSLDTGTGWETQYF
-,TRBJ1-1,TRBV27,-,16,TGTGCCAGCAGTTTATCGGGCTTCAGACTAGGTACTGAAGCTTTCTTT,CASSLSGFRLGTEAFF
-,TRBJ2-1,TRBV29-1,-,11,TGCAGCGTTGAAGATTACAATGAGCAGTTCTTC,CSVEDYNEQFF
many,TRBJ1-1,TRBV2,-,16,TGTGCCAGCAGTAAAGAACATAATACCATGAACACTGAAGCTTTCTTT,CASSKEHNTMNTEAFF
-,TRBJ2-5,TRBV5-5,TRBD2,16,TGTGCCAGCAGCTCCCGACTAGCGGGGACGGGGGAGACCCAGTACTTC,CASSSRLAGTGETQYF
many,TRBJ1-4,TRBV30,-,13,TGTGCCTGGAGTGGGGGCATGTATGAAAAACTGTTTTTT,CAWSGGMYEKLFF
few,TRBJ1-3,TRBV6-1,-,15,TGTGCCAGCAGTTACGAGCAGTACTCTGGAAACACCATATATTTT,CASSYEQYSGNTIYF
few,TRBJ2-1,TRBV7-9,TRBD1,16,TGTGCCAGCAGCTTCCCTGGGACAGGGATAGAAGGTGAGCAGTTCTTC,CASSFPGTGIEGEQFF
few,TRBJ2-1,TRBV3-1,-,20,TGTGCCAGCAGCCAAGACCCCCCTGAGGGGCTTCAGGGGCCCTACAATGAGCAGTTCTTC,CASSQDPPEGLQGPYNEQFF
few,TRBJ2-3,TRBV15,TRBD2,17,TGTGCCACCAGCAGAGATGGGGCGGGGGGAAACACAGATACGCAGTATTTT,CATSRDGAGGNTDTQYF
few,TRBJ1-6,TRBV30,TRBD1,14,TGTGCCTGGAGTGTAGGGACAGATAATTCACCCCTCCACTTT,CAWSVGTDNSPLHF
-,TRBJ2-3,TRBV5-5,-,15,TGTGCCAGCAGCTTGGCGGGCTATCGCACAGGTACGCAGTATTTT,CASSLAGYRTGTQYF
many,TRBJ1-1,TRBV5-1,-,14,TGCGCCAGCAGCGCCAGCAGGGTACAAACTGAAGCTTTCTTT,CASSASRVQTEAFF
many,TRBJ2-7,TRBV30,-,10,TGTGCCTGGACCGGTAGGGAGCAGTACTTC,CAWTGREQYF
few,TRBJ1-1,TRBV6-1,-,19,TGTGCCAGCAGCTCCACACGGGGGGTCCGAGTGTCGATGAACACTGAAGCTTTCTTT,CASSSTRGVRVSMNTEAFF